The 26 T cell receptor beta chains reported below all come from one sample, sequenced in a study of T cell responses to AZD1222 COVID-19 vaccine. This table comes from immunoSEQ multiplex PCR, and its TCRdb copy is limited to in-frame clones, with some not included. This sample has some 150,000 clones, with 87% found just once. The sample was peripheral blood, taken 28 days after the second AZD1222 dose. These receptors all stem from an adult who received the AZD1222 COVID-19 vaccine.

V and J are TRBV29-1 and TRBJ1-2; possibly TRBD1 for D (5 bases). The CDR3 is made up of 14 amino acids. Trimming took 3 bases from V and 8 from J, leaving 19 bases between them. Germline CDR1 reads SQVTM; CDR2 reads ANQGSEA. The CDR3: CSVDFFRGAGGYTF. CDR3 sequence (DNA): TGCAGCGTTGATTTTTTTCGAGGGGCGGGAGGCTACACCTTC. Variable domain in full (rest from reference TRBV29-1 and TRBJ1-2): SAVISQKPSRDICQRGTSLTIQCQVDSQVTMMFWYRQQPGQSLTLIATANQGSEATYESGFVIDKFPISRPNLTFSTLTVSNMSPEDSSIYLCSVDFFRGAGGYTFGSGTRLTVV.

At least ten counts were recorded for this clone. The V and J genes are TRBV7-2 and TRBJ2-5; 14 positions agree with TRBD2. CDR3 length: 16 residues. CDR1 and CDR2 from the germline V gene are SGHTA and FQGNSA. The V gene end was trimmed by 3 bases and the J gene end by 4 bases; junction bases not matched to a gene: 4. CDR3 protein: CASSFRLAGGGETQYF. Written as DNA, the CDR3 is TGTGCCAGCAGCTTCCGACTAGCGGGAGGGGGAGAGACCCAGTACTTC.

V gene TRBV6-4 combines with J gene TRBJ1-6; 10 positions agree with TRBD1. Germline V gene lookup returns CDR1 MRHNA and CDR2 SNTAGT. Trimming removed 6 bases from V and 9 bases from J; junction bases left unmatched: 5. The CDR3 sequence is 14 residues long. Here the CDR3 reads CASSETGGRSPLHF. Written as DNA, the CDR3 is TGTGCCAGCAGCGAGACAGGGGGCCGTTCACCCCTCCACTTT.

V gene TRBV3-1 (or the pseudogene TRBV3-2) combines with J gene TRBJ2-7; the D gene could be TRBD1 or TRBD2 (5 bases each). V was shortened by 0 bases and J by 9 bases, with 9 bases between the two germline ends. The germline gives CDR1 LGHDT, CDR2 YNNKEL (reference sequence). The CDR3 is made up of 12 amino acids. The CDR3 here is CASSQERDGQYF. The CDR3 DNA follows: TGTGCCAGCAGCCAAGAACGGGACGGGCAGTACTTC.

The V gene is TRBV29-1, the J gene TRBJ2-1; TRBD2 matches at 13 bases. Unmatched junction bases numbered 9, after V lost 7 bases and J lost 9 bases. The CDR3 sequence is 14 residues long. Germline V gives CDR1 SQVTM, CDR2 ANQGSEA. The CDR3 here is CSGTLAGGPGEQFF. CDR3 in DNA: TGCAGCGGCACACTAGCGGGAGGGCCTGGTGAGCAGTTCTTC.

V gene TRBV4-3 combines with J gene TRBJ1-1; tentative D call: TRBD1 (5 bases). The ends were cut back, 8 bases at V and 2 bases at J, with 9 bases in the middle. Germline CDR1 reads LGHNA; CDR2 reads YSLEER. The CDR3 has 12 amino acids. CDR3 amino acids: CASAGVNTEAFF. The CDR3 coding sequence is TGCGCCAGCGCGGGGGTTAACACTGAAGCTTTCTTT.

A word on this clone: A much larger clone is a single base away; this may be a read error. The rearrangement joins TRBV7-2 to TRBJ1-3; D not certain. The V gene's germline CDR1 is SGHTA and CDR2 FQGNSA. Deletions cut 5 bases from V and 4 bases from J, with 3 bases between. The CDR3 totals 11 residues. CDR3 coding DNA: TGTGCCAGCAGCCTAGGAAACACCATATATTTT. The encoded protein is CASSLGNTIYF.

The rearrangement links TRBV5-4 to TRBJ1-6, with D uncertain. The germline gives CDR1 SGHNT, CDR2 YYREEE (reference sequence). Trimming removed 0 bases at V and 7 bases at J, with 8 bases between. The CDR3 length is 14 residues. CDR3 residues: CASSLAGVNSPLHF. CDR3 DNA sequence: TGTGCCAGCAGCTTGGCCGGGGTCAATTCACCCCTCCACTTT. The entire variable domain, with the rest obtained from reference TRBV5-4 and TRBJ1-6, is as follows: ETGVTQSPTHLIKTRGQQVTLRCSSQSGHNTVSWYQQALGQGPQFIFQYYREEENGRGNFPPRFSGLQFPNYSSELNVNALELDDSALYLCASSLAGVNSPLHFGNGTRLTVT.

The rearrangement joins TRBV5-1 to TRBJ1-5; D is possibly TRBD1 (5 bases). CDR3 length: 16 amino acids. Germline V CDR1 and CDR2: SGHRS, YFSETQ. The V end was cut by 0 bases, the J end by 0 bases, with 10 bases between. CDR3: CASSLVRANSNQPQHF. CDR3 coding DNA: TGCGCCAGCAGCTTGGTCAGGGCTAATAGCAATCAGCCCCAGCATTTT. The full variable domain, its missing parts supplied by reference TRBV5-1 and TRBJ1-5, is KAGVTQTPRYLIKTRGQQVTLSCSPISGHRSVSWYQQTPGQGLQFLFEYFSETQRNKGNFPGRFSGRQFSNSRSEMNVSTLELGDSALYLCASSLVRANSNQPQHFGDGTRLSIL.

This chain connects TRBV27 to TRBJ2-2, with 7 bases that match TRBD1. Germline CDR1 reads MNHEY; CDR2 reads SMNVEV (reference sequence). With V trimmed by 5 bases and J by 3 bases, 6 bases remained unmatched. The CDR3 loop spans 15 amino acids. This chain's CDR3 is CASSARGSDTGELFF. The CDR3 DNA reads TGTGCCAGCAGTGCCAGGGGGTCGGACACCGGGGAGCTGTTTTTT.

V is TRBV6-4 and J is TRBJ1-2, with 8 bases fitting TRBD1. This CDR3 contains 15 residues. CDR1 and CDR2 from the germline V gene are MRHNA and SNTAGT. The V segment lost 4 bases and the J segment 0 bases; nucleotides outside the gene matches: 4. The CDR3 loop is CASSVDRGANYGYTF. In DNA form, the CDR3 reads TGTGCCAGCAGTGTCGACAGGGGAGCTAACTATGGCTACACCTTC.

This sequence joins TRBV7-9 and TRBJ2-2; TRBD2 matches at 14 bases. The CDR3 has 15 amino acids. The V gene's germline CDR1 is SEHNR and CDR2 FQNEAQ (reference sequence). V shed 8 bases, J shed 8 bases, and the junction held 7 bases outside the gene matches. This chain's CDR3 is CASGTGLAGEGELFF. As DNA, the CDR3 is TGTGCCAGCGGAACGGGACTAGCGGGAGAAGGGGAGCTGTTTTTT.

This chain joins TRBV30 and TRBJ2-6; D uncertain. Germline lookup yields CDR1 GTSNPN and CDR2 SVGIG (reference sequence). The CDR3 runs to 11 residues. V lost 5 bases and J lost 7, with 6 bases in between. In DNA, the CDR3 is TGTGCCTGGGGGCGAGCCAACGTCCTGACTTTC. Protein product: CAWGRANVLTF.

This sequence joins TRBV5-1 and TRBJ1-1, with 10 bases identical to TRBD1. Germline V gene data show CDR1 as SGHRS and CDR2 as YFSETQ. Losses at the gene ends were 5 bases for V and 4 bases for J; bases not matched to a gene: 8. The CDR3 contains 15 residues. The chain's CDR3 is CASRRDRGFGTEAFF. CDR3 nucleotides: TGCGCCAGCAGGCGGGACAGGGGATTCGGCACTGAAGCTTTCTTT.

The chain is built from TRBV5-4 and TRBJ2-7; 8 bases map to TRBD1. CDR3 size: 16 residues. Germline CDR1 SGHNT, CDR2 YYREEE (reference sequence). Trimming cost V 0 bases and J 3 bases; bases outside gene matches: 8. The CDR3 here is CASSLGTTGVNYEQYF. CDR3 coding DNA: TGTGCCAGCAGCTTGGGAACGACAGGGGTAAACTACGAGCAGTACTTC.

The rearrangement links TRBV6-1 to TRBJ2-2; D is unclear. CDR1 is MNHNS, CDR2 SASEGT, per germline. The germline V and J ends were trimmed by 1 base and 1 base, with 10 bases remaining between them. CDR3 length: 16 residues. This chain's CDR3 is CASSEEVGWNTGELFF. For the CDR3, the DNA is TGTGCCAGCAGTGAAGAGGTGGGATGGAACACCGGGGAGCTGTTTTTT.

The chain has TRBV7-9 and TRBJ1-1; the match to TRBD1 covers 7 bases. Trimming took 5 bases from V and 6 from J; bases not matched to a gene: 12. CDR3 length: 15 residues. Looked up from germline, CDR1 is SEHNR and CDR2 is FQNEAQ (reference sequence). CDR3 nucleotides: TGTGCCAGCAGCGTGTGGAGGGACAGTCCTTCTGAAGCTTTCTTT. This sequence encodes CASSVWRDSPSEAFF. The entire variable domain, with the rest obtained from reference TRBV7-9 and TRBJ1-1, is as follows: DTGVSQNPRHKITKRGQNVTFRCDPISEHNRLYWYRQTLGQGPEFLTYFQNEAQLEKSRLLSDRFSAERPKGSFSTLEIQRTEQGDSAMYLCASSVWRDSPSEAFFGQGTRLTVV.

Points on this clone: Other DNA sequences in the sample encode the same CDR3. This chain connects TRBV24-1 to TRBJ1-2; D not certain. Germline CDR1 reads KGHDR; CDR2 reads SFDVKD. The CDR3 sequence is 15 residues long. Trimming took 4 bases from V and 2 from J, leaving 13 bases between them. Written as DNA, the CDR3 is TGTGCCACCAGTGACCCGGGGAGGGCCAACTATGGCTACACCTTC. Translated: CATSDPGRANYGYTF.

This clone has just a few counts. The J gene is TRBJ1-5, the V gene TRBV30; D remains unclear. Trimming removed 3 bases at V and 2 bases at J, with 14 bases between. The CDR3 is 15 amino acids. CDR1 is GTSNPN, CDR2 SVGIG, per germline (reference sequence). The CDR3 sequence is CAWSPIGSGNQPQHF. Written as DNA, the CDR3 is TGTGCCTGGAGCCCCATAGGGTCGGGCAATCAGCCCCAGCATTTT.

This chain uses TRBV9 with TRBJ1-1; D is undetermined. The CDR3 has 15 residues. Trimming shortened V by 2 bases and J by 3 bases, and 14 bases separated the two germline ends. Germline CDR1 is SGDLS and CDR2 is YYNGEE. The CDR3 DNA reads TGTGCCAGCAGCGTCCCACCGAGTTTGGACACTGAAGCTTTCTTT. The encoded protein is CASSVPPSLDTEAFF.

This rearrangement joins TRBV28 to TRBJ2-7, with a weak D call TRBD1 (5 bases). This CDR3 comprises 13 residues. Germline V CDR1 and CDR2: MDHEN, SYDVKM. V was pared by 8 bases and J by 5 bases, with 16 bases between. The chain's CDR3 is CASSSGLVDEQYF. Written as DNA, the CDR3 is TGTGCCAGCTCGTCAGGGTTAGTCGACGAGCAGTACTTC.

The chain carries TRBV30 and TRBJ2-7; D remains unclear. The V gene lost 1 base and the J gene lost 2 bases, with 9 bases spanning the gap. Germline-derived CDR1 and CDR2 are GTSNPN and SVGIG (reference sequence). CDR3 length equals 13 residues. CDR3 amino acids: CAWSEATPYEQYF. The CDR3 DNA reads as TGTGCCTGGAGTGAAGCAACCCCCTACGAGCAGTACTTC.

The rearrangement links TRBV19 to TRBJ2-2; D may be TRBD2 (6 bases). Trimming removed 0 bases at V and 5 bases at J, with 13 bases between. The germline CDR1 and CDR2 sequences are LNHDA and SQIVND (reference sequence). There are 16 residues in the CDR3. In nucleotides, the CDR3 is TGTGCCAGTAGTATAGATCGGGGGAGTGGTACCGGGGAGCTGTTTTTT. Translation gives CASSIDRGSGTGELFF.

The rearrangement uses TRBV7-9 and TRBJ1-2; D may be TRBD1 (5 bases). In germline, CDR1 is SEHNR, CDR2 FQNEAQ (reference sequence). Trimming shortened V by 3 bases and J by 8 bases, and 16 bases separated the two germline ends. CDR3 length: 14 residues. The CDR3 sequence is CASSLGTGVIGYTF. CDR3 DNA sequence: TGTGCCAGCAGCTTGGGAACAGGTGTAATCGGCTACACCTTC.

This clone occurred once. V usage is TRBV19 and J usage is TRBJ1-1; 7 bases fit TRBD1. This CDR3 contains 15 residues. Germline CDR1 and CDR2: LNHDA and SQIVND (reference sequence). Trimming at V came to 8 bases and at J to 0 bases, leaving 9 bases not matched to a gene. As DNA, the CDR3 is TGTGCCAGTTACGGAGACAGGGAGATGAACACTGAAGCTTTCTTT. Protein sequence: CASYGDREMNTEAFF.

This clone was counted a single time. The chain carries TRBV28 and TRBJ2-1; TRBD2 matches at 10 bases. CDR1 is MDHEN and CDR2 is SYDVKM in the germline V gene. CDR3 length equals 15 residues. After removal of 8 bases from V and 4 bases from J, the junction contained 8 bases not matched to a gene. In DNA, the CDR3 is TGTGCCAGCGGTAAGAGGACTAGCGGTTACAATGAGCAGTTCTTC. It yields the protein CASGKRTSGYNEQFF.